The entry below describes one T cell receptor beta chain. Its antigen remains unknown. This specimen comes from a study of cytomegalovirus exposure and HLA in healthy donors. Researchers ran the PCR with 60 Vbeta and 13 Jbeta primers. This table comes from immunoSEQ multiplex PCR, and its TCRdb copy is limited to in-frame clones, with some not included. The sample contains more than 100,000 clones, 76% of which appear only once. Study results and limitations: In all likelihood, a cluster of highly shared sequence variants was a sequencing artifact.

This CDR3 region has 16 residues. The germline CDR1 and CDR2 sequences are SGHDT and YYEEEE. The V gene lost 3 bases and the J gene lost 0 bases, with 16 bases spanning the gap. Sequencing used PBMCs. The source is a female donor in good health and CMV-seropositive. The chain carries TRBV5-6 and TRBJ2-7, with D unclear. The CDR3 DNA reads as TGTGCCAGCAGCTCGTTGGGCTTTCGAAGCTCCTACGAGCAGTACTTC. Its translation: CASSSLGFRSSYEQYF.